One sample yielded the 2 T cell receptor beta chains listed below, sequenced in a study. TCRdb names Illumina MiSeq as the instrument used. In TCRdb, the public reads were trimmed at Q25 with fastp and aligned with MiXCR, with productive beta chains retained. Merged by CDR3 protein, the rows form single entries marked with the most common genes and DNA. The sample data list around 3,700 distinct CDR3 sequences, and 7.5% to 10% of these were observed just once. The top ten constitute about 5.7% of the sample. The sequencing input was CD4+ T cells from synovial fluid. The receptors derive from a human donor with rheumatoid arthritis.

This clonotype was counted ten times or more. V usage is TRBV28 and J usage is TRBJ1-5; D call uncertain. The V gene's germline CDR1 is MDHEN and CDR2 SYDVKM. CDR3 length: 13 residues. The ends were cut back, 7 bases at V and 4 bases at J, with 11 bases in the middle. CDR3: CASTADPNQPQHF. DNA of the CDR3: TGTGCCAGCACCGCAGACCCGAATCAGCCCCAGCATTTT.

Many counts were recorded for this clonotype. The chain is built from TRBV7-2 and TRBJ1-1; weak D call: TRBD1 (5 bases). Per the germline V gene, CDR1 is SGHTA and CDR2 is FQGNSA. The CDR3 consists of 13 residues. The V end lost 2 bases, the J end lost 4 bases, and 8 bases lay between the germline ends. CDR3 residues: CASSLSGATEAFF. For the CDR3, the DNA is TGTGCCAGCAGCTTATCCGGGGCCACTGAAGCTTTCTTT.